The 23 T cell receptor beta chains below were found in one sample sequenced in a study of blood T cell repertoires in COVID-19. Sequenced by immunoSEQ multiplex PCR; TCRdb stores in-frame clones only, minus some. The sample shows 200,000 to 250,000 clones, roughly 85% of them seen only once. Material for sequencing was PBMCs or T cells enriched from blood (not recorded which). Receptors originate from a man under 40 who had recovered from COVID-19.

The rearrangement uses TRBV5-1 and TRBJ2-1, with D possibly TRBD1 on 5 matching bases. Trimming pared 4 bases from V and 4 bases from J, leaving 12 bases between. The CDR3 has 14 residues. From germline, CDR1 is SGHRS and CDR2 YFSETQ. CDR3 loop: CASSEKDKYNEQFF. The CDR3 DNA reads as TGCGCCAGCAGCGAGAAGGACAAGTACAATGAGCAGTTCTTC.

The chain joins TRBV7-6 to TRBJ1-2; a possible D gene is TRBD1 (6 bases). The CDR3 covers 15 residues. V lost 5 bases and J lost 2, with 15 bases in between. The germline gives CDR1 SGHVS, CDR2 FNYEAQ. The DNA of the CDR3 is TGTGCCAGCAGCCTACGGACAGCACCGAACTATGGCTACACCTTC. It yields the protein CASSLRTAPNYGYTF.

This chain uses TRBV29-1 with TRBJ2-7, with TRBD2 matching 8 bases. This CDR3 comprises 19 residues. Germline trimming cut 4 bases from V and 2 bases from J; bases unmatched to any gene: 22. The V gene's germline CDR1 is SQVTM and CDR2 ANQGSEA. DNA of the CDR3: TGCAGCGTTGCCCCAATTACCAGCGGGAGCACGAAAACCGCCTACGAGCAGTACTTC. Its protein product is CSVAPITSGSTKTAYEQYF.

This chain joins TRBV19 and TRBJ2-3; TRBD2 matches at 11 bases. The CDR3 contains 16 residues. Germline CDR1 reads LNHDA; CDR2 reads SQIVND (reference sequence). The junction had 6 bases not matched to a gene; V was cut back by 5 bases and J by 2 bases. This chain's CDR3 is CASSPWTSGLTDTQYF. The CDR3 DNA reads as TGTGCCAGTAGTCCGTGGACTAGCGGGCTCACAGATACGCAGTATTTT.

This clone was seen a single time. The chain joins TRBV20-1 to TRBJ2-5; 8 bases map to TRBD2. Trimming cost V 3 bases and J 4 bases; bases outside gene matches: 10. The CDR3 runs to 15 residues. CDR1 is DFQATT and CDR2 is SNEGSKA in the germline V gene (reference sequence). This CDR3 is CSASLTSGGSETQYF. CDR3 nucleotides: TGCAGTGCTAGTCTCACTAGCGGCGGTTCAGAGACCCAGTACTTC.

Only one count was recorded for this clone. This chain joins TRBV6-5 and TRBJ1-1, with unresolved D. The CDR3 is made up of 12 amino acids. V lost 0 bases, J lost 10 bases, and 9 bases lay in between. From germline, CDR1 is MNHEY and CDR2 SVGAGI. The CDR3 reads CASSYSAGRAFF. DNA of the CDR3: TGTGCCAGCAGTTACTCCGCAGGTCGAGCTTTCTTT.

This clone appeared a few times. The chain couples TRBV5-1 to TRBJ1-5, with a possible D match to TRBD1 (5 bases). Trimming removed 3 bases at V and 2 bases at J, with 15 bases between. CDR1 is SGHRS and CDR2 is YFSETQ in the germline V gene. This CDR3 comprises 16 residues. CDR3 in DNA: TGCGCCAGCAGCTCCTCCCAGGGTTATGGCAATCAGCCCCAGCATTTT. Protein sequence: CASSSSQGYGNQPQHF. The variable domain in full, with the rest retrieved from reference TRBV5-1 and TRBJ1-5, is KAGVTQTPRYLIKTRGQQVTLSCSPISGHRSVSWYQQTPGQGLQFLFEYFSETQRNKGNFPGRFSGRQFSNSRSEMNVSTLELGDSALYLCASSSSQGYGNQPQHFGDGTRLSIL.

This chain connects TRBV24-1 to TRBJ2-7; a weak D match, TRBD2 (5 bases). Germline CDR1 and CDR2: KGHDR and SFDVKD. The CDR3 consists of 15 residues. The V gene lost 3 bases and the J gene lost 0 bases, with 11 bases spanning the gap. CDR3 sequence: CATSDPGNSSYEQYF. The CDR3 coding sequence is TGTGCCACCAGTGATCCCGGGAATAGCTCCTACGAGCAGTACTTC.

This clone was observed once. The CDR3 sequence: CASNPRWFQNTEAFF. DNA of the CDR3: TGCGCCAGCAATCCTAGATGGTTCCAGAACACTGAAGCTTTCTTT. The chain carries TRBV23-1 and TRBJ1-1; D gene uncertain. TRBV23-1 is filed as an ORF, its function uncertain. CDR3 length: 15 amino acids. Trimming stripped 7 bases from V and 1 base from J, with 16 bases between.

The chain couples TRBV5-1 to TRBJ2-1; TRBD1 agrees at 12 bases. In germline, CDR1 is SGHRS, CDR2 YFSETQ. Trimming cost V 0 bases and J 3 bases; bases outside gene matches: 7. The CDR3 is 18 amino acids. CDR3 sequence reads: CASSLGDRGRRFYNEQFF. The CDR3, as DNA: TGCGCCAGCAGCTTGGGGGACAGGGGGCGACGTTTCTACAATGAGCAGTTCTTC.

This chain connects TRBV5-8 to TRBJ2-1, with 7 nucleotides matching TRBD1. The CDR3 runs 16 residues. CDR1 is SGHTS, CDR2 YDEGEE, per germline. V lost 2 bases and J lost 4; bases outside the gene matches: 9. DNA for the CDR3: TGTGCCAGCAGCTTAGGGGGCCATAGTTCATACAATGAGCAGTTCTTC. This gives the protein CASSLGGHSSYNEQFF.

The V gene is TRBV19, the J gene TRBJ2-3, with TRBD2 identical over 10 bases. The CDR3 spans 18 residues. Germline CDR1 and CDR2: LNHDA and SQIVND (reference sequence). V shed 2 bases and J 6 bases; nucleotides not matched to a gene: 14. The CDR3 reads CASSIMGTSDGVGDTQYF. DNA of the CDR3: TGTGCCAGTAGTATAATGGGGACTAGCGATGGTGTTGGGGATACGCAGTATTTT.

The chain combines TRBV6-6 with TRBJ2-2, with D maybe TRBD2 (6 bases). V lost 8 bases and J 1 base, leaving 11 bases between the germline ends. The CDR3 has 14 amino acids. Looked up from germline, CDR1 is MNHNY and CDR2 is SVGAGI (reference sequence). Here the CDR3 reads CASGGRENTGELFF. DNA for the CDR3: TGTGCCAGCGGGGGGAGAGAGAACACCGGGGAGCTGTTTTTT.

The CDR3 reads CASSLAGVRYNEQFF. As DNA, the CDR3 is TGTGCCAGCAGCTTAGCGGGAGTTCGCTACAATGAGCAGTTCTTC. The chain couples TRBV27 to TRBJ2-1; 9 bases match TRBD2. The germline gives CDR1 MNHEY, CDR2 SMNVEV (reference sequence). The CDR3 contains 15 residues. The J segment lost 3 bases and the V segment lost 6 bases, leaving 6 bases of the junction unmatched.

At least ten counts were recorded for this clone. CDR3 sequence (DNA): TGTGCTTCTGACGGGGAAAAACTGTTTTTT. Protein product: CASDGEKLFF. This chain links TRBV30 with TRBJ1-4; D not certain. Germline lookup yields CDR1 GTSNPN and CDR2 SVGIG (reference sequence). CDR3 length equals 10 residues.

This clone appeared a single time. The CDR3 reads CASSLVGALWELFF. In DNA form, the CDR3 reads TGTGCCAGCAGTTTAGTGGGAGCGCTATGGGAGCTGTTTTTT. The chain couples TRBV28 to TRBJ2-2; D is perhaps TRBD2 (5 bases). Germline V lookup: CDR1 MDHEN, CDR2 SYDVKM. V was trimmed by 2 bases and J by 9 bases, leaving 13 bases between them. There are 14 residues in the CDR3.

The V call is TRBV18, the J call TRBJ2-3, with D maybe TRBD1 (6 bases). Germline assignment: CDR1 KGHSH and CDR2 LQKENI. This CDR3 region has 18 residues. The V end was cut by 4 bases, the J end by 5 bases, with 25 bases between. In DNA, the CDR3 is TGTGCCAGCTCACTGACACCAGTCCCCAGGGGCACCATAGATACGCAGTATTTT. Amino acid sequence: CASSLTPVPRGTIDTQYF.

The chain combines TRBV28 with TRBJ1-5; 11 nucleotides agree with TRBD1. This CDR3 region has 15 residues. In germline, CDR1 is MDHEN, CDR2 SYDVKM. The V gene end was trimmed by 3 bases and the J gene end by 5 bases; junction bases not matched to a gene: 3. The CDR3 sequence: CASSFSDRGHQPQHF. The CDR3 nucleotides read TGTGCCAGCAGTTTCTCGGACAGGGGGCATCAGCCCCAGCATTTT.

The chain has TRBV10-3 and TRBJ2-5; D possibly corresponds to TRBD1 (5 bases). Trimming left V 3 bases short and J 2 bases short, with 13 bases between. The length of the CDR3 is 15 residues. CDR1 and CDR2 (germline): ENHRY, SYGVKD. The CDR3 protein is CAISDRDEAQETQYF. DNA for the CDR3: TGTGCCATCAGTGACAGGGATGAAGCTCAAGAGACCCAGTACTTC.

The chain uses TRBV5-1 and TRBJ2-5; D is uncertain. Trimming removed 0 bases from V and 5 bases from J, with 11 bases in between. The CDR3 length is 14 residues. Germline V lookup: CDR1 SGHRS, CDR2 YFSETQ. CDR3 protein: CASSLETRRETQYF. The CDR3 DNA follows: TGCGCCAGCAGCTTGGAGACGAGGCGGGAGACCCAGTACTTC.

The chain carries TRBV5-1 and TRBJ1-6, with D unresolved. V shed 0 bases and J shed 8 bases, with 6 bases lying between them. CDR3 length: 13 amino acids. CDR1 SGHRS and CDR2 YFSETQ come from the germline V gene. The CDR3 loop reads CASSLAGYSPLHF. Here the CDR3 DNA reads TGCGCCAGCAGCTTGGCGGGTTATTCACCCCTCCACTTT. Filled out from reference TRBV5-1 and TRBJ1-6, the complete variable domain reads KAGVTQTPRYLIKTRGQQVTLSCSPISGHRSVSWYQQTPGQGLQFLFEYFSETQRNKGNFPGRFSGRQFSNSRSEMNVSTLELGDSALYLCASSLAGYSPLHFGNGTRLTVT.

V and J are TRBV3-1 (or the pseudogene TRBV3-2) and TRBJ2-7; TRBD2 agrees at 10 bases. The V gene's germline CDR1 is LGHDT and CDR2 YNNKEL (reference sequence). CDR3 size: 15 residues. Trimming took 3 bases from V and 9 from J; bases not matched to a gene: 11. The CDR3 sequence: CASSHRASGGIRQYF. Here the CDR3 DNA reads TGTGCCAGCAGCCATCGAGCTAGCGGGGGTATAAGGCAGTACTTC.

This sequence joins TRBV11-1 and TRBJ1-1; D gene uncertain. Trimming shortened V by 5 bases and J by 5 bases, and 12 bases separated the two germline ends. Germline V gives CDR1 SGHAT, CDR2 FQDESV (reference sequence). The CDR3 runs to 13 residues. The CDR3 protein is CASSLSRNTEAFF. CDR3 nucleotides: TGTGCCAGCAGCCTATCGAGAAATACTGAAGCTTTCTTT. The full variable domain, in which reference TRBV11-1 and TRBJ1-1 provide the parts outside the CDR3, is EAEVAQSPRYKITEKSQAVAFWCDPISGHATLYWYRQILGQGPELLVQFQDESVVDDSQLPKDRFSAERLKGVDSTLKIQPAELGDSAMYLCASSLSRNTEAFFGQGTRLTVV.